This TCR beta chain was documented in a study of blood T cell repertoires in COVID-19. In the study overall: PBMCs, B-cell-depleted T cells, or T cells were the source of the cDNA or gDNA that made up the material.

Clones were read by immunoSEQ multiplex PCR, and TCRdb kept only the in-frame ones, dropping some. The table records over 70,000 clones, about 85% of them present only once. During active infection, Seattle patients enrolled and were then monitored through disease. V was trimmed by 5 bases and J by 0 bases, leaving 14 bases between them. This CDR3 region has 16 residues. Germline-derived CDR1 and CDR2 are KGHSH and LQKENI. The V call is TRBV18, the J call TRBJ1-3; D remains unclear. Sequenced material: peripheral blood. The source of this sequence is a man between 60 and 75 years old with COVID-19, enrolled during active disease. This CDR3 is CASSNSHENSGNTIYF. The CDR3 nucleotides read TGTGCCAGCTCAAACAGCCACGAGAACTCTGGAAACACCATATATTTT.